The sample holds many counts of the clone carrying this T cell receptor (beta chain). No antigen is known for it. The entry originates in a study of T cells after yellow fever vaccination. The study, taken as a whole, reports: A secondary response was less intense yet reached its peak sooner, at day 5 versus 15. There was a possibility that FACS-sorted repertoires contained abundant clonotypes contaminating from the bulk population. After the booster, about 95% of CD4 and about 90% of CD8 primary-response clones were re-detected.

The CDR3 loop spans 12 amino acids. V was cut by 8 bases and J by 4 bases, with 9 bases left in between. The germline CDR1 and CDR2 sequences are LNHDA and SQIVND (reference sequence). They built TCR cDNA with 5'RACE template switching, a step that put in a universal primer site and UMIs. TCRdb re-called the 5' RACE reads through MiXCR, storing one row per CDR3 protein. The repertoire consists of some 300,000 distinct CDR3 sequences, with under 9% occurring once and the leading ten covering about 3.7%. The receptor's source is a man in his late teens or twenties who received the YFV17D yellow fever vaccine. The genes are TRBV19 and TRBJ1-5; D is unclear. Material: CD4+ T cells sorted from PBMCs, obtained 5 days after the yellow fever booster vaccination. The CDR3 sequence is CASEAQNQPQHF. CDR3 DNA: TGTGCCAGTGAGGCGCAAAATCAGCCCCAGCATTTT.